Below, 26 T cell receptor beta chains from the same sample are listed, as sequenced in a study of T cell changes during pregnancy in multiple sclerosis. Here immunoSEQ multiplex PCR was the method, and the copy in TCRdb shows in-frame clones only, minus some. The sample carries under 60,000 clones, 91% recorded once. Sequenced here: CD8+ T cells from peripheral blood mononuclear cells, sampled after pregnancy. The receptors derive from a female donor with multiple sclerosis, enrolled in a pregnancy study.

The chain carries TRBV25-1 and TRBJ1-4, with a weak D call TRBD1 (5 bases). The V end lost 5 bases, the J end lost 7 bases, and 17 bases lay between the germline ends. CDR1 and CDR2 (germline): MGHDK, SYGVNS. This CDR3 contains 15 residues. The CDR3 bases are TGTGCCAGCAGTCCCGCAGGGCAGCGACTTGAAAAACTGTTTTTT. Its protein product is CASSPAGQRLEKLFF.

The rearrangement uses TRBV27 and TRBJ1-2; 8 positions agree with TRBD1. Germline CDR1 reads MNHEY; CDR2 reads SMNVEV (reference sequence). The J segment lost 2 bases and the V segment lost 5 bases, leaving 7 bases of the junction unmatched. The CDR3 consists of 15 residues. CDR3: CASSVDDRGNYGYTF. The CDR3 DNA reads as TGTGCCAGCAGTGTTGATGACAGGGGAAACTATGGCTACACCTTC.

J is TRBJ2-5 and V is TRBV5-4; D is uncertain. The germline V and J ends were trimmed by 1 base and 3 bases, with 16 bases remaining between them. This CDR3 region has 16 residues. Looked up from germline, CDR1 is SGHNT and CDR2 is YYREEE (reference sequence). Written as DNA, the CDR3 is TGTGCCAGCAGCTTGTTTCCAAACGACAATGAAGAGACCCAGTACTTC. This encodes CASSLFPNDNEETQYF.

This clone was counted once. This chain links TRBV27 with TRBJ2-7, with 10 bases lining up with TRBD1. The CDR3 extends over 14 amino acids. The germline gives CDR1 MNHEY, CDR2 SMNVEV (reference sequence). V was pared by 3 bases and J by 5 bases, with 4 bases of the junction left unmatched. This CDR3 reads CASSFGTGVHEQYF. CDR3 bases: TGTGCCAGCAGTTTTGGGACAGGGGTCCACGAGCAGTACTTC.

Here the CDR3 DNA reads TGTGCCAGCAGTGACCCCCGGGGGGGCACCTACGAGCAGTACTTC. This sequence encodes CASSDPRGGTYEQYF. This chain joins TRBV6-1 and TRBJ2-7; 8 bases match TRBD2. Germline CDR1 MNHNS, CDR2 SASEGT. The CDR3 totals 15 residues. V was clipped by 3 bases and J by 2 bases; unmatched bases: 6.

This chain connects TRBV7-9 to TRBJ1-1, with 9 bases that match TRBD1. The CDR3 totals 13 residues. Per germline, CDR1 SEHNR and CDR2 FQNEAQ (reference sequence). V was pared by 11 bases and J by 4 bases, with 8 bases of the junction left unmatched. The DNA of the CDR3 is TGTGCCTCGGCACGGACAGGGGCCACTGAAGCTTTCTTT. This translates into CASARTGATEAFF. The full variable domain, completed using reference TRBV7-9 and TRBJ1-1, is DTGVSQNPRHKITKRGQNVTFRCDPISEHNRLYWYRQTLGQGPEFLTYFQNEAQLEKSRLLSDRFSAERPKGSFSTLEIQRTEQGDSAMYLCASARTGATEAFFGQGTRLTVV.

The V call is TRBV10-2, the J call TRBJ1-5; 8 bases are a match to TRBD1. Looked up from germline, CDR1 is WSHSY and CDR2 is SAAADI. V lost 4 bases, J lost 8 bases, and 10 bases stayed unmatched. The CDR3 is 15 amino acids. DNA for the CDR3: TGCGCCAGCAGTGGGACAGGGTTTATGCGGGAGCCCCAGCATTTT. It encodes CASSGTGFMREPQHF.

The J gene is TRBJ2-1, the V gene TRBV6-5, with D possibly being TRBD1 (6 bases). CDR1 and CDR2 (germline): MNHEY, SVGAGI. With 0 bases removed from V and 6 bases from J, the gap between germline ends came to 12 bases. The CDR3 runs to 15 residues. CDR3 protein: CASSYSQGPANEQFF. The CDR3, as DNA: TGTGCCAGCAGTTACTCACAGGGCCCGGCCAATGAGCAGTTCTTC.

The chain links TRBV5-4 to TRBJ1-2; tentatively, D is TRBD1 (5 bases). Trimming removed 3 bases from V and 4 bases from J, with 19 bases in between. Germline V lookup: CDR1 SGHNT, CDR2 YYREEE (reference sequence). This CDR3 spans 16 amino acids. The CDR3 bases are TGTGCCAGCAGCTCCCCGGTTGCGGGACCAAGCTATGGCTACACCTTC. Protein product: CASSSPVAGPSYGYTF.

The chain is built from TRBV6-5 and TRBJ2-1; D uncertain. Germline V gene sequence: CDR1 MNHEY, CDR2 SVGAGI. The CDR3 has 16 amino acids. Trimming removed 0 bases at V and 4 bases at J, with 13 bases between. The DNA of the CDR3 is TGTGCCAGCAGTTACTCCGAGTCCCTAGGTTACAATGAGCAGTTCTTC. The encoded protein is CASSYSESLGYNEQFF.

Here the CDR3 reads CASSQDYLLNEQYF. Written as DNA, the CDR3 is TGTGCCAGCAGCCAAGACTATCTGCTCAACGAGCAGTACTTC. The chain recombines TRBV14 with TRBJ2-7, with unresolved D. The germline V gene encodes CDR1 SGHDN and CDR2 FVKESK. This CDR3 has 14 residues. The V end was cut by 0 bases, the J end by 5 bases, with 11 bases between.

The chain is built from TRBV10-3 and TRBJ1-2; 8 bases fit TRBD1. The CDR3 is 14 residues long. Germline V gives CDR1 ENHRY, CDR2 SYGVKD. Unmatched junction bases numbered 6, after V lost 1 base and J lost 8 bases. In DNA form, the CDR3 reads TGTGCCATCAGTGAGTGGGACAGGACGGGAGGCTACACCTTC. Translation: CAISEWDRTGGYTF.

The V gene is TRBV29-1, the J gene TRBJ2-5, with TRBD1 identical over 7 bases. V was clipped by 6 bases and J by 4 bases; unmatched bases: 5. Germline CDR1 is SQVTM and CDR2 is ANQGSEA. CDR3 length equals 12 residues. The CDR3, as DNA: TGCAGCGTAGACAGGGTCGGAGAGACCCAGTACTTC. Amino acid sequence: CSVDRVGETQYF.

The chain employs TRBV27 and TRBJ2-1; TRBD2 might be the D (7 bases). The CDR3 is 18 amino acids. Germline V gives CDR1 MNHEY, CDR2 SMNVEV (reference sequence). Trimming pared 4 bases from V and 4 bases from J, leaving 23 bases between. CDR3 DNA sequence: TGTGCCAGCAGTTCCAATACCCTGTGGCGGGGGACATACAATGAGCAGTTCTTC. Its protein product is CASSSNTLWRGTYNEQFF.

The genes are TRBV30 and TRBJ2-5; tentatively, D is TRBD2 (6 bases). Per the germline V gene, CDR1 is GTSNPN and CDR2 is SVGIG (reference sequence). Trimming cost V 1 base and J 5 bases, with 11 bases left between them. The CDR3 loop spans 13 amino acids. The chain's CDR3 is CAWSATGVETQYF. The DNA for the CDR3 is TGTGCCTGGAGTGCCACGGGAGTGGAGACCCAGTACTTC.

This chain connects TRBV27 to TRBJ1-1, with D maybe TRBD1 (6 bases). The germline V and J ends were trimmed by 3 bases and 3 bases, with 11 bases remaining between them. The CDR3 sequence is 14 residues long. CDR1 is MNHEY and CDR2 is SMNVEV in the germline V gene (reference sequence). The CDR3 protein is CASSFLAGDTEAFF. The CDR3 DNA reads TGTGCCAGCAGTTTCCTAGCAGGGGACACTGAAGCTTTCTTT.

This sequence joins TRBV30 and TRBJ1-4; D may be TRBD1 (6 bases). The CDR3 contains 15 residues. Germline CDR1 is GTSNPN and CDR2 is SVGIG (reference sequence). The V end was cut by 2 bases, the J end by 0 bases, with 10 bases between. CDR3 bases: TGTGCCTGGAGTTCAGGGGCCACAACTAATGAAAAACTGTTTTTT. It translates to CAWSSGATTNEKLFF.

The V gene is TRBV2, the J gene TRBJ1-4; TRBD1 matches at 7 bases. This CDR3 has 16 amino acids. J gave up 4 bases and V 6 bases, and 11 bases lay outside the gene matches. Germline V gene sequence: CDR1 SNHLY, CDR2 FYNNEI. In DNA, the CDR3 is TGTGCCAGCAGCCACACCCCGACAGGGTATAATGAAAAACTGTTTTTT. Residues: CASSHTPTGYNEKLFF.

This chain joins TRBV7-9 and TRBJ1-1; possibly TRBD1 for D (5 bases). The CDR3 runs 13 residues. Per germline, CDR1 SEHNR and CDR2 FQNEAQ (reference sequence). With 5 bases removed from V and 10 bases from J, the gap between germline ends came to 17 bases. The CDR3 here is CASSPEQERRAFF. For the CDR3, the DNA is TGTGCCAGCAGCCCGGAACAGGAACGAAGAGCTTTCTTT.

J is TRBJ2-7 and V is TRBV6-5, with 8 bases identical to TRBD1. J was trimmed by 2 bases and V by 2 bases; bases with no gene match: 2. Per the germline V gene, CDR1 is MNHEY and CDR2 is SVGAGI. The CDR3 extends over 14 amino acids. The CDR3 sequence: CASSYDRGTYEQYF. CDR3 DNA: TGTGCCAGCAGTTACGACAGGGGCACCTACGAGCAGTACTTC.

The CDR3 region has the DNA TGTGCCAGCAGTTACCCCGGACAGGGGTATGAGCAGTTCTTC. Translating it yields CASSYPGQGYEQFF. The rearrangement joins TRBV27 to TRBJ2-1, with TRBD1 matching over 9 bases. Germline V gene sequence: CDR1 MNHEY, CDR2 SMNVEV (reference sequence). CDR3 length: 14 residues. Losses at the gene ends were 4 bases for V and 8 bases for J; bases not matched to a gene: 6.

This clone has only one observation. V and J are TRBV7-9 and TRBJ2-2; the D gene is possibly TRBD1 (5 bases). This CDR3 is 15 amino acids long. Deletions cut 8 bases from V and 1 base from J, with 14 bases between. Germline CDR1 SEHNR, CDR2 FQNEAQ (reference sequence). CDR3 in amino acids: CASPSRGMNTGELFF. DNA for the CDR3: TGTGCCAGCCCCTCAAGGGGAATGAACACCGGGGAGCTGTTTTTT.

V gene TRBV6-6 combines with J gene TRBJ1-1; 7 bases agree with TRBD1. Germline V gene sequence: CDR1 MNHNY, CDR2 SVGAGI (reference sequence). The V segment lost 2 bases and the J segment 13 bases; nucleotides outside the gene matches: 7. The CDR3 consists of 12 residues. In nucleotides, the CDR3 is TGTGCCAGCAGTTACGACAGGGTCACGGGTTTCTTT. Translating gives CASSYDRVTGFF.

The CDR3, as DNA: TGTACCCTCGGCGGGGGGAGAGGGTACAATGAGCAGTTCTTC. Translation gives CTLGGGRGYNEQFF. The chain carries TRBV2 and TRBJ2-1, with 8 bases lining up with TRBD2. The CDR3 has 14 residues. Germline loops: CDR1 SNHLY, CDR2 FYNNEI.

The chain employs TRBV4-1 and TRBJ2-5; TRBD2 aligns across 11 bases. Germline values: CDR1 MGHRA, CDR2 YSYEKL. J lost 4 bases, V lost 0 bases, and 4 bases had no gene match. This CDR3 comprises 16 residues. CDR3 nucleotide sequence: TGCGCCAGCAGCCAAGACATAGCGGGGGGGATAGAGACCCAGTACTTC. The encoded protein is CASSQDIAGGIETQYF.

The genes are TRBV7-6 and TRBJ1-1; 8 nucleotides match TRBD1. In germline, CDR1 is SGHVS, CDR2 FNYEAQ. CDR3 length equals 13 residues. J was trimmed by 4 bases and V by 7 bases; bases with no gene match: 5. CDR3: CASIGQGGTEAFF. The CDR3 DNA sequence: TGTGCCAGCATCGGACAGGGAGGCACTGAAGCTTTCTTT.